Included here is one TCR beta chain sequence, with context. Measured with immunoSEQ multiplex PCR; TCRdb has only the in-frame clones, and not every one. The sample yields some 71,000 clones, 90% to 95% seen once. This CDR3 spans 14 amino acids. Trimming left V 3 bases short and J 0 bases short, with 7 bases between. CDR1 is MNHEY, CDR2 SMNVEV, per germline (reference sequence). This entry comes from a study of T cell changes during pregnancy in multiple sclerosis. The gene calls are TRBV27 and TRBJ2-3; no definite D call. The TCR was taken from a female donor in good health, enrolled as a control in a pregnancy study. The specimen comprised CD4+ T cells from peripheral blood mononuclear cells, sampled in the third trimester of pregnancy. The CDR3 is CASSFSRSTDTQYF. DNA for the CDR3: TGTGCCAGCAGTTTCTCCAGAAGCACAGATACGCAGTATTTT.